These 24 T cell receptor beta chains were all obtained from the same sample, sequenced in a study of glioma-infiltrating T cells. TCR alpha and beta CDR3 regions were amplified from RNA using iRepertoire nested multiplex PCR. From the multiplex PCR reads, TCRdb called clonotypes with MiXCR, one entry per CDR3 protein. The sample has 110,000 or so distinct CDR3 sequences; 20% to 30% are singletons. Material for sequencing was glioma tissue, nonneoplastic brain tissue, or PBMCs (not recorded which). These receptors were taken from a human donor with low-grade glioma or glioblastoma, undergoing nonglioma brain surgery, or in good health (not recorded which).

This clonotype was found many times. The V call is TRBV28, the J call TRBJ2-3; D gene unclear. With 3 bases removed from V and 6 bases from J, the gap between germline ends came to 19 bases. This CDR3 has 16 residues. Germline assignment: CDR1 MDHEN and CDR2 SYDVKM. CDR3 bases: TGTGCCAGCAGTTTCCCCCGTCCCCCACTCGCCGATACGCAGTATTTT. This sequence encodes CASSFPRPPLADTQYF.

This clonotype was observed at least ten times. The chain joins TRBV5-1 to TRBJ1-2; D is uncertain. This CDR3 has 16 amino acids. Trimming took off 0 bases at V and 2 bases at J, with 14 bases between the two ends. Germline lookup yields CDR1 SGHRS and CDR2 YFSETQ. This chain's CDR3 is CASSLDPIRVNYGYTF. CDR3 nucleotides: TGCGCCAGCAGCTTGGATCCGATCCGGGTGAACTATGGCTACACCTTC.

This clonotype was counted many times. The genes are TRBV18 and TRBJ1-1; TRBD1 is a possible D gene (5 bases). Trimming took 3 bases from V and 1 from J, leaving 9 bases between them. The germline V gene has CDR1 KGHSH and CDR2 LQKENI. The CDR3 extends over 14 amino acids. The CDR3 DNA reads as TGTGCCAGCTCACCTGGGACGGGGAACACTGAAGCTTTCTTT. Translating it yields CASSPGTGNTEAFF.

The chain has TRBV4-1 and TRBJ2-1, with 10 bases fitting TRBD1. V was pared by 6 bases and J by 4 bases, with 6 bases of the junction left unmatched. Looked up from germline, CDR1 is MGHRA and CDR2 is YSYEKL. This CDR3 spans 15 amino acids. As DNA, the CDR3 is TGCGCCAGCAGGGGGAAGGACAGGGGGTACAATGAGCAGTTCTTC. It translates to CASRGKDRGYNEQFF.

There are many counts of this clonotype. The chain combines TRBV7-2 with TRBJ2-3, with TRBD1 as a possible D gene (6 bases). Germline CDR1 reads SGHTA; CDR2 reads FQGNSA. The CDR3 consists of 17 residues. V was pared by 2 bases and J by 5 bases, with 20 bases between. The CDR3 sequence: CASSLSSRGYTGDTQYF. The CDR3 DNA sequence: TGTGCCAGCAGCTTAAGCTCCAGGGGATACACAGGAGATACGCAGTATTTT.

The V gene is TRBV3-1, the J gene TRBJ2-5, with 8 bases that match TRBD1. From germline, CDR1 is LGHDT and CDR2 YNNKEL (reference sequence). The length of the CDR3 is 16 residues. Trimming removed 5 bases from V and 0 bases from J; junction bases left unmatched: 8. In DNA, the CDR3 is TGTGCCAGCAGCGCCGGGACAGGACATTACCAAGAGACCCAGTACTTC. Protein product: CASSAGTGHYQETQYF.

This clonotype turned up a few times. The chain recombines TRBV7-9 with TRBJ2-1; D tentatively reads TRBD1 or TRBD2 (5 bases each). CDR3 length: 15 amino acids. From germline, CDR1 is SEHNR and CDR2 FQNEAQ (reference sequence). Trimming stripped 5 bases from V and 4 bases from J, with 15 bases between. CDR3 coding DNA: TGTGCCAGCAGCCCGGGACGGGCCAGATACAATGAGCAGTTCTTC. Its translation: CASSPGRARYNEQFF.

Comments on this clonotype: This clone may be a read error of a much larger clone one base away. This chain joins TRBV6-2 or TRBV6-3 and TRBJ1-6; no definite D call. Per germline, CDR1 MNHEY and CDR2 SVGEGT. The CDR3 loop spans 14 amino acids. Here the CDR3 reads CASSFGVYNSPLNF. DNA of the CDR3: TGTGCCAGCAGCTTTGGGGTCTATAATTCACCCCTCAACTTT.

The CDR3 loop is CASSFFGGSTDTQYF. In DNA form, the CDR3 reads TGTGCCAGCAGTTTTTTCGGGGGGTCCACAGATACGCAGTATTTT. The gene calls are TRBV12-3 or TRBV12-4 and TRBJ2-3; 7 positions agree with TRBD2. The CDR3 loop spans 15 amino acids. J was trimmed by 2 bases and V by 3 bases; bases with no gene match: 5.

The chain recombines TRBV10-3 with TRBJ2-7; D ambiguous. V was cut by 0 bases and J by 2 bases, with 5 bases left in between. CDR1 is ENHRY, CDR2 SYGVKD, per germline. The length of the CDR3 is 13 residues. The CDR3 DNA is TGTGCCATCAGTGAGTCTGTAACCTACGAGCAGTACTTC. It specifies CAISESVTYEQYF.

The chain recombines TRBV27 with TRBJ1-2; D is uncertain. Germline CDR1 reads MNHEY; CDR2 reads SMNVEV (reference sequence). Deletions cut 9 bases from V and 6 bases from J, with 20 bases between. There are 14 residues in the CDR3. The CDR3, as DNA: TGTGCCAGTTGTCCCCGACACGGCGGTAATGGCTACACCTTC. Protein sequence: CASCPRHGGNGYTF.

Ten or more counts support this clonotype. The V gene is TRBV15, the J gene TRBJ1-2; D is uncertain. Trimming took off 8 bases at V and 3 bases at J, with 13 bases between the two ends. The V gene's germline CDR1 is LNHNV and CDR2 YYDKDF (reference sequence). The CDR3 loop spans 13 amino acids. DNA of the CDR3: TGTGCCACCCAAACGGGTGGGGACTATGGCTACACCTTC. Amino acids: CATQTGGDYGYTF.

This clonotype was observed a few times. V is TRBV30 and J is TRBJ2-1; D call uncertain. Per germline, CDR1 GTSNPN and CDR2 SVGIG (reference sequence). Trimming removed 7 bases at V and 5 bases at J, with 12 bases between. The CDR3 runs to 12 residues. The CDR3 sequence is CASAMGNNEQFF. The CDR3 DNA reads TGTGCCTCGGCGATGGGCAACAATGAGCAGTTCTTC. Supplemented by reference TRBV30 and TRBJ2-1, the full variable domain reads SQTIHQWPATLVQPVGSPLSLECTVEGTSNPNLYWYRQAAGRGLQLLFYSVGIGQISSEVPQNLSASRPQDRQFILSSKKLLLSDSGFYLCASAMGNNEQFFGPGTRLTVL.

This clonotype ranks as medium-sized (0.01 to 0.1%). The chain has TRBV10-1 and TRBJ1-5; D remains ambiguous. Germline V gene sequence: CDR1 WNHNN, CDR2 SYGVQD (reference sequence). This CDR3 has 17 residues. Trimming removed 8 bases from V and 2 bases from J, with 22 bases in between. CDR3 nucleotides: TGCGCCAGCCGCGACCCGGGTCAGGATCAGGGCAATCAGCCCCAGCATTTT. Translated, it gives CASRDPGQDQGNQPQHF.

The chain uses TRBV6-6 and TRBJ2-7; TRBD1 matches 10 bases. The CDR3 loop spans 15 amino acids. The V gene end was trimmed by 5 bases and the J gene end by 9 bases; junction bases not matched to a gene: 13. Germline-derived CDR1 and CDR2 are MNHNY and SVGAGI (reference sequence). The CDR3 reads CASSDPGQGFHAQYF. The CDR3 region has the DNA TGTGCCAGCAGTGATCCGGGACAGGGGTTCCACGCGCAGTACTTC.

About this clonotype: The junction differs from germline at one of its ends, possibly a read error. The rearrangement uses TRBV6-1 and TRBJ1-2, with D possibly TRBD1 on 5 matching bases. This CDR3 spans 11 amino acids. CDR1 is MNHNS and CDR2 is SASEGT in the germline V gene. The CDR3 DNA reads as TGTACCAGGCGGGAGGGGAGCGGCTACACCTTC. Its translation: CTRREGSGYTF.

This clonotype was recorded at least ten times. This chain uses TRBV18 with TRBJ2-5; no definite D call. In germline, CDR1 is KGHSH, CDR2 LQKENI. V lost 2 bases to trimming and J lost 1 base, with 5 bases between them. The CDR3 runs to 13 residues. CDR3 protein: CASSPNSQETQYF. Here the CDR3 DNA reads TGTGCCAGCTCACCAAACAGCCAAGAGACCCAGTACTTC. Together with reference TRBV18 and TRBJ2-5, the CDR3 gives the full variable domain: NAGVMQNPRHLVRRRGQEARLRCSPMKGHSHVYWYRQLPEEGLKFMVYLQKENIIDESGMPKERFSAEFPKEGPSILRIQQVVRGDSAAYFCASSPNSQETQYFGPGTRLLVL.

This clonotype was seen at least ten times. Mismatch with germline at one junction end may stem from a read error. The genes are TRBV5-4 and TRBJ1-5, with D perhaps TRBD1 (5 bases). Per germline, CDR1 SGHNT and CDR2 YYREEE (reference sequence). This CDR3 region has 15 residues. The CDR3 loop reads CASRLGRPFNQPQHF. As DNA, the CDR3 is TGTGCCAGCAGATTGGGACGTCCTTTCAATCAGCCCCAGCATTTT.

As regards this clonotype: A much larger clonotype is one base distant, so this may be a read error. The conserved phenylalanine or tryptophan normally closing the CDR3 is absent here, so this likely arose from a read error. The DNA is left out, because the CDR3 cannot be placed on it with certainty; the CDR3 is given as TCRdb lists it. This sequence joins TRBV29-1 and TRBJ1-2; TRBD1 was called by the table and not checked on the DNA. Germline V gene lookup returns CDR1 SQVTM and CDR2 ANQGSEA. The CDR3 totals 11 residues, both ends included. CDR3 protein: CSVRDRYGYTC.

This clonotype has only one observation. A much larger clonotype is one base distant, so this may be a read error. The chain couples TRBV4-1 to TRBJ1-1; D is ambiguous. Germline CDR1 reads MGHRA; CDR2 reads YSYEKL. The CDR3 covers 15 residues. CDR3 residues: CASSQDPMAYTGAFF. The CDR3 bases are TGCGCCAGCAGCCAAGATCCGATGGCGTACACTGGAGCTTTCTTT.

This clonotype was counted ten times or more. The CDR3 DNA reads TGTGCCAGCAGCACTCGGACAGGGGGCATCTATGGCTACACCTTC. Protein sequence: CASSTRTGGIYGYTF. The chain has TRBV9 and TRBJ1-2; 11 positions match TRBD1. The CDR3 consists of 15 residues. With 4 bases clipped from V and 4 bases from J, the junction kept 6 bases outside the gene matches. Germline V gene sequence: CDR1 SGDLS, CDR2 YYNGEE.

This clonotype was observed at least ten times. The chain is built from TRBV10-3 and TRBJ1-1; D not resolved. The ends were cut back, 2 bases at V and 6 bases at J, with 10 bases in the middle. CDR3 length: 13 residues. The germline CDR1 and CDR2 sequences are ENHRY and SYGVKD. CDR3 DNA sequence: TGTGCCATCAGTGAGCGGCCGGAAGCTGAAGCTTTCTTT. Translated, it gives CAISERPEAEAFF.

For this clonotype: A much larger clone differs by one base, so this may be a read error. Written as DNA, the CDR3 is TGCGCCAGCAGCAAAGAGAGGCGCAGGGGGCTGGATACGCAGTATTTT. Protein sequence: CASSKERRRGLDTQYF. The genes are TRBV4-1 and TRBJ2-3; 8 nucleotides align to TRBD1. This CDR3 is built from 16 residues. CDR1 MGHRA and CDR2 YSYEKL come from the germline V gene.

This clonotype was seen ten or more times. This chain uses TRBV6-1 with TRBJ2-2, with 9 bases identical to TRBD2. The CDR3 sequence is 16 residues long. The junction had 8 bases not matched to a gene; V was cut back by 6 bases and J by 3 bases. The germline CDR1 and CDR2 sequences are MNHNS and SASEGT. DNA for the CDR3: TGTGCCAGCAGACCGCGGGGGGGCCAGTACACCGGGGAGCTGTTTTTT. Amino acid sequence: CASRPRGGQYTGELFF.